This TCR beta chain was documented in a study of beta chain features in type 1 diabetes. The authors reverse transcribed all of the isolated RNA, so sequencing captured expressed TCRB transcripts. Only in-frame clones appear in the TCRdb table, and some are missing; sequencing was by immunoSEQ multiplex PCR. The sample consists of 250,000 to 350,000 clones, 12% to 15% of them appearing once. Findings and limits, study-wide: The question left open here concerned HLA type influencing TCRB rearrangement. It was among patients, rather than healthy donors, that naive, central memory and Treg TCRB repertoires appeared more similar.

The germline V gene encodes CDR1 SGHRS and CDR2 YFSETQ. The CDR3 extends over 13 amino acids. V was shortened by 4 bases and J by 5 bases, with 10 bases between the two germline ends. To note about this clone: Its antigen remains unknown.

The genes are TRBV5-1 and TRBJ2-1, with no clear D. This sequence was found in a man aged 25-45 years in good health. The sample was central memory CD4+ T cells from blood. The CDR3 sequence: CASSIGFNNEQFF. The CDR3 DNA reads as TGCGCCAGCAGCATAGGCTTCAACAATGAGCAGTTCTTC.